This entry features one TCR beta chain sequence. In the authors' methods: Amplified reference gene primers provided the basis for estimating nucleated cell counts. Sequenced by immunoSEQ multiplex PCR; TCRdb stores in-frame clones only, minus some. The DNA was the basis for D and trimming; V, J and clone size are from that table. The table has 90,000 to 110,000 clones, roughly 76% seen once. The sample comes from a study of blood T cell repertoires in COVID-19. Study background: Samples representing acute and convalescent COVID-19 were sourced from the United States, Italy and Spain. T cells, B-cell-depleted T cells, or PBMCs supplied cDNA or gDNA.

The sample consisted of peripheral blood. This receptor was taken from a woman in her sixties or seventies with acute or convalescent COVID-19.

DNA for the CDR3: TGCGCCAGCAGCCAGGGGACTTCGAGCGGGGGGTTAACCTACGAGCAGTACTTC. Its translation is CASSQGTSSGGLTYEQYF. The chain uses TRBV4-1 and TRBJ2-7; TRBD2 agrees at 9 bases. V trimming: 3 bases; J trimming: 2 bases; junction bases outside the gene matches: 14. Germline V gene lookup returns CDR1 MGHRA and CDR2 YSYEKL. This CDR3 comprises 18 residues.